The 10 T cell receptor beta chains below were found in one sample sequenced in a study of OX40 agonist ivuxolimab in advanced cancers. TCRdb's copy holds only in-frame clones and misses some; the assay was immunoSEQ multiplex PCR. The table lists about 10,000 clones, roughly 63% of them singletons. Sequencing used CD4+ or CD8+ T cells sorted from blood, obtained in a trial of the OX40 agonist ivuxolimab. The receptors come from an adult with an advanced solid tumor such as melanoma, head and neck, liver or kidney cancer.

This chain links TRBV6-5 with TRBJ1-1, with D uncertain. The CDR3 length is 11 residues. V shed 2 bases and J shed 7 bases, with 5 bases lying between them. The germline CDR1 and CDR2 sequences are MNHEY and SVGAGI. Written as DNA, the CDR3 is TGTGCCAGCAGTTACGGGATTGAAGCTTTCTTT. It yields the protein CASSYGIEAFF.

This clone occurred a few times. V gene TRBV5-8 combines with J gene TRBJ1-1; possible D gene TRBD1, 6 bases. Germline V gives CDR1 SGHTS, CDR2 YDEGEE. V shed 3 bases and J shed 2 bases, with 11 bases lying between them. The CDR3 consists of 14 residues. The CDR3 bases are TGTGCCAGCAGCTCTTACAGGGCAAACACTGAAGCTTTCTTT. This encodes CASSSYRANTEAFF. Drawing the rest from reference TRBV5-8 and TRBJ1-1, the complete variable domain is EAGVTQSPTHLIKTRGQQATLRCSPISGHTSVYWYQQALGLGLQFLLWYDEGEERNRGNFPPRFSGRQFPNYSSELNVNALELEDSALYLCASSSYRANTEAFFGQGTRLTVV.

This clone is a singleton in its sample. The chain has TRBV7-2 and TRBJ2-7, with 10 bases fitting TRBD2. Germline CDR1 reads SGHTA; CDR2 reads FQGNSA. This CDR3 has 16 residues. The J segment lost 2 bases and the V segment lost 5 bases, leaving 9 bases of the junction unmatched. CDR3 amino acids: CASSHPGLAGAYEQYF. In DNA form, the CDR3 reads TGTGCCAGCAGCCACCCCGGGCTAGCGGGAGCCTACGAGCAGTACTTC.

The chain uses TRBV7-6 and TRBJ1-5, with D maybe TRBD1 (5 bases). CDR1 and CDR2 (germline): SGHVS, FNYEAQ. V was trimmed by 2 bases and J by 6 bases, leaving 11 bases between them. The CDR3 has 14 residues. In DNA, the CDR3 is TGTGCCAGCAGCTTACTTGGGGGGACTCAGCCCCAGCATTTT. It encodes CASSLLGGTQPQHF.

The J gene is TRBJ1-6, the V gene TRBV28; 7 nucleotides match TRBD1. The CDR3 extends over 14 amino acids. With V trimmed by 6 bases and J by 9 bases, 8 bases remained unmatched. Per germline, CDR1 MDHEN and CDR2 SYDVKM. CDR3 sequence reads: CASSPGRGLSPLHF. The DNA for the CDR3 is TGTGCCAGCAGCCCGGGGAGGGGGCTTTCACCCCTCCACTTT.

V gene TRBV7-6 combines with J gene TRBJ1-1; D possibly corresponds to TRBD1 (6 bases). Germline V lookup: CDR1 SGHVS, CDR2 FNYEAQ. V was clipped by 5 bases and J by 4 bases, with 20 bases between them. The CDR3 has 16 residues. CDR3 in DNA: TGTGCCAGCAGCCTCGCCCGACAGGCACTGAGCACTGAAGCTTTCTTT. As protein: CASSLARQALSTEAFF.

The chain carries TRBV28 and TRBJ2-1; the D is unclear. Germline assignment: CDR1 MDHEN and CDR2 SYDVKM. The length of the CDR3 is 13 residues. Trimming left V 1 base short and J 9 bases short, with 10 bases between. The CDR3 nucleotides read TGTGCCAGCAGTTTATCCTCAATGGGTGAGCAGTTCTTC. Translating gives CASSLSSMGEQFF.

This sequence joins TRBV6-5 and TRBJ2-1; maybe TRBD2 (6 bases). CDR3 length: 15 residues. V was clipped by 4 bases and J by 1 base, with 11 bases between them. The V gene's germline CDR1 is MNHEY and CDR2 SVGAGI. Written as DNA, the CDR3 is TGTGCCAGCAGTTTTAGCGGTCTTTCCTACAATGAGCAGTTCTTC. It encodes CASSFSGLSYNEQFF.

CDR3 in amino acids: CASSFTSINEQFF. Written as DNA, the CDR3 is TGTGCCAGCAGCTTTACATCGATCAATGAGCAGTTCTTC. V usage is TRBV5-6 and J usage is TRBJ2-1; D uncertain. Looked up from germline, CDR1 is SGHDT and CDR2 is YYEEEE. V was trimmed by 2 bases and J by 6 bases, leaving 9 bases between them. The CDR3 has 13 amino acids.

The chain recombines TRBV5-1 with TRBJ2-2, with TRBD2 matching over 8 bases. Germline values: CDR1 SGHRS, CDR2 YFSETQ. With V trimmed by 5 bases and J by 4 bases, 4 bases remained unmatched. CDR3 length equals 14 residues. The CDR3 spells CASRIAGPTGELFF. The CDR3 nucleotides read TGCGCCAGCAGGATAGCGGGACCCACCGGGGAGCTGTTTTTT.